The next 31 T cell receptor beta chains were all read from a single sample in a study of blood T cell repertoires in COVID-19. Sequenced by immunoSEQ multiplex PCR; TCRdb stores in-frame clones only, minus some. The sample holds about 230,000 clones; 85% to 90% are singletons and the top ten take 3% to 4%. The material sequenced was PBMCs or T cells enriched from blood (not recorded which). These receptors were taken from a woman aged 25 to 39 with acute COVID-19.

The CDR3 here is CASSARGSALEKLFF. The CDR3 nucleotides are TGTGCCAGCTCAGCAAGAGGATCCGCCTTGGAAAAACTGTTTTTT. This chain joins TRBV18 and TRBJ1-4; the D is unclear. The CDR3 totals 15 residues. CDR1 and CDR2 from the germline V gene are KGHSH and LQKENI. The V and J ends lost 5 bases and 8 bases respectively, with 18 bases between them.

This chain uses TRBV7-7 with TRBJ2-5, with 10 bases that match TRBD1. Germline CDR1 reads SSHAT; CDR2 reads FNYEAQ (reference sequence). V was pared by 5 bases and J by 1 base, with 7 bases of the junction left unmatched. This CDR3 contains 16 residues. This chain's CDR3 is CASSPGQGVIQETQYF. Here the CDR3 DNA reads TGTGCCAGCAGCCCCGGACAGGGGGTGATCCAAGAGACCCAGTACTTC.

This chain connects TRBV15 to TRBJ1-5, with D perhaps matching TRBD1 (5 bases). Trimming pared 0 bases from V and 3 bases from J, leaving 12 bases between. The CDR3 totals 16 residues. Germline CDR1 LNHNV, CDR2 YYDKDF (reference sequence). As DNA, the CDR3 is TGTGCCACCAGCAGAGATAGGGGTAACCCCAATCAGCCCCAGCATTTT. Amino acid sequence: CATSRDRGNPNQPQHF.

The chain has TRBV13 and TRBJ1-6; D is possibly TRBD1 (5 bases). In germline, CDR1 is PRHDT, CDR2 FYEKMQ (reference sequence). V lost 0 bases and J 4 bases, leaving 13 bases between the germline ends. There are 17 residues in the CDR3. The CDR3 DNA sequence: TGTGCCAGCAGCTTAGGCGGCGGGGGGGGTTATAATTCACCCCTCCACTTT. Its protein is CASSLGGGGGYNSPLHF.

This clone has a single count. V gene TRBV28 combines with J gene TRBJ2-7, with 11 bases aligning to TRBD1. Germline V CDR1 and CDR2: MDHEN, SYDVKM. The CDR3 contains 14 residues. J gave up 6 bases and V 8 bases, and 9 bases lay outside the gene matches. For the CDR3, the DNA is TGTGCCAGCGGAAAACCGGGACAGGGGGGCGAGCAGTACTTC. Protein: CASGKPGQGGEQYF. The full variable domain, its missing parts supplied by reference TRBV28 and TRBJ2-7, is DVKVTQSSRYLVKRTGEKVFLECVQDMDHENMFWYRQDPGLGLRLIYFSYDVKMKEKGDIPEGYSVSREKKERFSLILESASTNQTSMYLCASGKPGQGGEQYFGPGTRLTVT.

The V call is TRBV30, the J call TRBJ1-6; D is unclear. The germline V gene has CDR1 GTSNPN and CDR2 SVGIG (reference sequence). V was clipped by 0 bases and J by 10 bases, with 16 bases between them. The CDR3 runs 15 residues. CDR3 sequence reads: CAWSVSGSWVSPLHF. The CDR3 bases are TGTGCCTGGAGTGTTTCCGGGAGTTGGGTGTCACCCCTCCACTTT.

This clone appeared a single time. The gene calls are TRBV7-9 and TRBJ1-3, with D maybe TRBD1 (5 bases). This CDR3 is built from 18 residues. Trimming removed 6 bases from V and 2 bases from J, with 23 bases in between. CDR1 is SEHNR, CDR2 FQNEAQ, per germline (reference sequence). The CDR3 region is CASRRTGLRGVTGNTIYF. The CDR3 DNA is TGTGCCAGCAGACGAACGGGACTGAGGGGAGTCACTGGAAACACCATATATTTT.

The rearrangement uses TRBV2 and TRBJ1-4; D is possibly TRBD1 (6 bases). Trimming left V 7 bases short and J 6 bases short, with 15 bases between. The CDR3 has 14 residues. Germline V lookup: CDR1 SNHLY, CDR2 FYNNEI. Here the CDR3 reads CASMTGTWDEKLFF. The CDR3 DNA sequence: TGTGCCAGCATGACCGGGACATGGGATGAAAAACTGTTTTTT.

The rearrangement links TRBV5-4 to TRBJ2-7; TRBD2 matches at 11 bases. CDR1 is SGHNT and CDR2 is YYREEE in the germline V gene (reference sequence). This CDR3 contains 16 residues. J lost 1 base, V lost 4 bases, and 7 bases had no gene match. The CDR3 loop reads CASSQATSGGSYEQYF. DNA for the CDR3: TGTGCCAGCAGCCAAGCCACTAGCGGGGGTTCCTACGAGCAGTACTTC.

V is TRBV9 and J is TRBJ2-3; no reliable D call. From germline, CDR1 is SGDLS and CDR2 YYNGEE. The CDR3 runs to 13 residues. Between the trimmed V and J ends, which lost 0 bases and 6 bases, there was a span of 8 bases. The CDR3 loop is CASSVATKDTQYF. In DNA form, the CDR3 reads TGTGCCAGCAGCGTAGCTACTAAGGATACGCAGTATTTT.

The chain has TRBV19 and TRBJ1-2, with unresolved D. Germline V gene sequence: CDR1 LNHDA, CDR2 SQIVND (reference sequence). The CDR3 spans 15 residues. V dropped 6 bases and J dropped 4 bases, with 18 bases sitting between them. The CDR3 loop is CASREFVQQSYGYTF. As DNA, the CDR3 is TGTGCCAGTAGAGAATTTGTACAGCAAAGCTATGGCTACACCTTC.

The J gene is TRBJ2-7, the V gene TRBV9, with 7 bases identical to TRBD1. V trimming: 4 bases; J trimming: 3 bases; junction bases outside the gene matches: 10. CDR1 is SGDLS, CDR2 YYNGEE, per germline. The CDR3 is 15 residues long. This chain's CDR3 is CASSMGQSSFYEQYF. The CDR3 coding sequence is TGTGCCAGCAGCATGGGACAGAGTTCTTTCTACGAGCAGTACTTC. The complete variable domain, with remaining parts taken from reference TRBV9 and TRBJ2-7, reads DSGVTQTPKHLITATGQRVTLRCSPRSGDLSVYWYQQSLDQGLQFLIQYYNGEERAKGNILERFSAQQFPDLHSELNLSSLELGDSALYFCASSMGQSSFYEQYFGPGTRLTVT.

CDR3 nucleotides: TGTGCCAGCAGCCTGATCGACAGGGTAGTGACCGGGGAGCTGTTTTTT. This encodes CASSLIDRVVTGELFF. The chain recombines TRBV5-6 with TRBJ2-2; 7 bases map to TRBD1. This CDR3 has 16 amino acids. With V trimmed by 4 bases and J by 5 bases, 11 bases remained unmatched. Per the germline V gene, CDR1 is SGHDT and CDR2 is YYEEEE.

The CDR3 DNA follows: TGTGCCACCGATGGAAAGGGGGCCGGTGGGAACACTGAAGCTTTCTTT. The encoded protein is CATDGKGAGGNTEAFF. V gene TRBV18 combines with J gene TRBJ1-1, with TRBD1 identical over 7 bases. From germline, CDR1 is KGHSH and CDR2 LQKENI. Trimming removed 10 bases from V and 1 base from J; junction bases left unmatched: 15. The CDR3 runs to 16 residues.

This chain joins TRBV12-5 and TRBJ2-1; 7 bases are shared with TRBD1. From germline, CDR1 is LGHNT and CDR2 FRNRAP. This CDR3 spans 15 amino acids. V was pared by 2 bases and J by 5 bases, with 6 bases of the junction left unmatched. CDR3 loop: CASGLWDSLDNEQFF. CDR3 DNA sequence: TGTGCTAGTGGTTTGTGGGACAGCCTCGACAATGAGCAGTTCTTC.

The CDR3 coding sequence is TGCAGTGCTAGTTCTCCCGGAGTGGAAAAACTGTTTTTT. This sequence encodes CSASSPGVEKLFF. The rearrangement joins TRBV20-1 to TRBJ1-4; unclear D gene. Deletions cut 3 bases from V and 8 bases from J, with 13 bases between. The CDR3 consists of 13 residues. CDR1 is DFQATT and CDR2 is SNEGSKA in the germline V gene (reference sequence).

CDR3 sequence (DNA): TGCGCCAGCAGCCACCCTAGCGGGGGGGCCCCCGAGCAGTACTTC. Its protein product is CASSHPSGGAPEQYF. The genes are TRBV4-1 and TRBJ2-7; 12 bases map to TRBD2. Germline-derived CDR1 and CDR2 are MGHRA and YSYEKL. The CDR3 has 15 residues. The trim removed 3 bases at V and 6 bases at J, leaving 6 bases unmatched.

The chain links TRBV7-6 to TRBJ2-3, with TRBD1 identical over 7 bases. CDR1 is SGHVS and CDR2 is FNYEAQ in the germline V gene. V trimming: 1 base; J trimming: 0 bases; junction bases outside the gene matches: 1. The CDR3 loop spans 15 amino acids. CDR3 sequence (DNA): TGTGCCAGCAGCTTAGTGGGACAGAGCACAGATACGCAGTATTTT. Translating it yields CASSLVGQSTDTQYF. Full variable domain (missing parts from reference TRBV7-6 and TRBJ2-3): GAGVSQSPRYKVTKRGQDVALRCDPISGHVSLYWYRQALGQGPEFLTYFNYEAQQDKSGLPNDRFSAERPEGSISTLTIQRTEQRDSAMYRCASSLVGQSTDTQYFGPGTRLTVL.

This sequence joins TRBV19 and TRBJ1-1, with 9 bases that match TRBD1. V gave up 5 bases and J gave up 4 bases; unmatched junction bases: 5. Germline CDR1 and CDR2: LNHDA and SQIVND (reference sequence). This CDR3 is built from 14 residues. In DNA, the CDR3 is TGTGCCAGTAGTCCTCAACAGGGGGCCACTGAAGCTTTCTTT. It is translated as CASSPQQGATEAFF.

This clone showed up just once. This sequence joins TRBV2 and TRBJ2-5; 8 bases are a match to TRBD1. Germline CDR1 reads SNHLY; CDR2 reads FYNNEI. This CDR3 has 15 residues. V lost 5 bases, J lost 2 bases, and 7 bases stayed unmatched. The CDR3 spells CASSPTGGRQETQYF. The CDR3 region has the DNA TGTGCCAGCAGTCCAACAGGGGGAAGGCAAGAGACCCAGTACTTC.

The chain employs TRBV29-1 and TRBJ2-2, with TRBD2 as a possible D gene (7 bases). The germline CDR1 and CDR2 sequences are SQVTM and ANQGSEA. The CDR3 contains 15 residues. The ends were cut back, 5 bases at V and 1 base at J, with 14 bases in the middle. DNA of the CDR3: TGCAGCGTTCTTGGGGGGGCGGAGAACACCGGGGAGCTGTTTTTT. Translating gives CSVLGGAENTGELFF.

The CDR3 sequence: CSVGDRVYGYTF. For the CDR3, the DNA is TGCAGCGTGGGGGACAGGGTCTATGGCTACACCTTC. J is TRBJ1-2 and V is TRBV29-1, with 9 nucleotides matching TRBD1. The germline CDR1 and CDR2 sequences are SQVTM and ANQGSEA. With V trimmed by 6 bases and J by 4 bases, 3 bases remained unmatched. The CDR3 spans 12 residues.

The V and J genes are TRBV4-3 and TRBJ1-1, with D perhaps matching TRBD1 (5 bases). The V gene's germline CDR1 is LGHNA and CDR2 YSLEER. The CDR3 has 17 amino acids. V lost 0 bases to trimming and J lost 1 base, with 15 bases between them. The CDR3 nucleotides are TGCGCCAGCAGCCAAGAGGGGGGTTGGGCCACGAACACTGAAGCTTTCTTT. Protein product: CASSQEGGWATNTEAFF.

The table lists this clone with a count of one. The chain couples TRBV24-1 to TRBJ2-1; 8 bases line up with TRBD2. There are 16 residues in the CDR3. Germline V CDR1 and CDR2: KGHDR, SFDVKD. V was pared by 0 bases and J by 0 bases, with 0 bases of the junction left unmatched. The CDR3 is CATSDLRGGSYNEQFF. DNA for the CDR3: TGTGCCACCAGTGATTTGCGGGGGGGCTCCTACAATGAGCAGTTCTTC.

The V and J genes are TRBV7-2 and TRBJ1-1; D gene unclear. Germline V gene sequence: CDR1 SGHTA, CDR2 FQGNSA. The CDR3 contains 14 residues. V lost 4 bases and J lost 5, with 14 bases in between. The CDR3 loop is CASSSVGVGTEAFF. CDR3 coding DNA: TGTGCCAGCAGCTCAGTCGGGGTCGGAACTGAAGCTTTCTTT.

The chain uses TRBV27 and TRBJ2-5; perhaps TRBD1 as D (5 bases). The CDR3 sequence is 13 residues long. Germline lookup yields CDR1 MNHEY and CDR2 SMNVEV (reference sequence). The germline V and J ends were trimmed by 6 bases and 4 bases, with 12 bases remaining between them. CDR3: CASRGHKAETQYF. In DNA, the CDR3 is TGTGCCAGCAGAGGACATAAGGCAGAGACCCAGTACTTC.

The CDR3 bases are TGTGCCAGCAGACCGCCGCCGGGACAGGGCTATGAAAAACTGTTTTTT. Translation: CASRPPPGQGYEKLFF. The chain carries TRBV7-9 and TRBJ1-4; 9 bases are a match to TRBD1. The length of the CDR3 is 16 residues. Germline V gives CDR1 SEHNR, CDR2 FQNEAQ (reference sequence). V trimming: 6 bases; J trimming: 6 bases; junction bases outside the gene matches: 11.

The gene calls are TRBV14 and TRBJ1-1; D is unresolved. Germline lookup yields CDR1 SGHDN and CDR2 FVKESK. Trimming took off 3 bases at V and 0 bases at J, with 14 bases between the two ends. This CDR3 comprises 16 residues. In DNA form, the CDR3 reads TGTGCCAGCAGCCAGGCGGCGGGTTTCATGAACACTGAAGCTTTCTTT. As protein: CASSQAAGFMNTEAFF.

The V and J genes are TRBV7-9 and TRBJ2-5; TRBD1 might be the D (5 bases). The V gene lost 3 bases and the J gene lost 1 base, with 12 bases spanning the gap. This CDR3 contains 15 residues. CDR1 is SEHNR, CDR2 FQNEAQ, per germline (reference sequence). In DNA, the CDR3 is TGTGCCAGCAGCTTCAGGGATGGGTCCCAAGAGACCCAGTACTTC. Translation gives CASSFRDGSQETQYF.

The gene calls are TRBV3-1 (or the pseudogene TRBV3-2) and TRBJ1-4; D gene unclear. The CDR3 is 14 amino acids. With 1 base removed from V and 6 bases from J, the gap between germline ends came to 9 bases. Per germline, CDR1 LGHDT and CDR2 YNNKEL (reference sequence). CDR3 region: CASSQGSRDEKLFF. Here the CDR3 DNA reads TGTGCCAGCAGCCAAGGTTCCCGAGATGAAAAACTGTTTTTT.

The rearrangement links TRBV19 to TRBJ2-2; the match to TRBD1 covers 8 bases. V trimming: 4 bases; J trimming: 5 bases; junction bases outside the gene matches: 9. The CDR3 runs 16 residues. Per germline, CDR1 LNHDA and CDR2 SQIVND (reference sequence). CDR3 sequence reads: CASSTLSGGQTGELFF. CDR3 coding DNA: TGTGCCAGTAGTACCTTATCAGGGGGCCAGACCGGGGAGCTGTTTTTT.